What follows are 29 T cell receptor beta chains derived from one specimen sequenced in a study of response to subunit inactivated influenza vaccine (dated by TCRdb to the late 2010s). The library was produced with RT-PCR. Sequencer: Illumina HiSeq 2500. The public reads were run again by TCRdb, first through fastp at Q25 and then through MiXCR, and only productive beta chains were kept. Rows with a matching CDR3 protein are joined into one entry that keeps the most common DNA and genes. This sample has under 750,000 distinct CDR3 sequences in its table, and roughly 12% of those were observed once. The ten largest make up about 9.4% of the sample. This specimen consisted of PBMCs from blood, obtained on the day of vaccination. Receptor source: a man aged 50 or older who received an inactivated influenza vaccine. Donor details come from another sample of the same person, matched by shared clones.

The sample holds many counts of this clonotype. The CDR3: CASSQYPPGTGQETQYF. CDR3 DNA sequence: TGCGCCAGCAGCCAATACCCCCCCGGGACAGGACAAGAGACCCAGTACTTC. The chain couples TRBV4-1 to TRBJ2-5, with 8 bases aligning to TRBD1. Germline loops: CDR1 MGHRA, CDR2 YSYEKL. Losses at the gene ends were 2 bases for V and 2 bases for J; bases not matched to a gene: 10. The CDR3 has 17 residues.

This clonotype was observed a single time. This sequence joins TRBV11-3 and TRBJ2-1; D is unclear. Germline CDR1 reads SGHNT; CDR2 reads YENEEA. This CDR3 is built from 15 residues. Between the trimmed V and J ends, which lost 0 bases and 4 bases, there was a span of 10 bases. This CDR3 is CASSLDTARYNEQFF. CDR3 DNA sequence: TGTGCCAGCAGCTTAGATACGGCTAGGTACAATGAGCAGTTCTTC.

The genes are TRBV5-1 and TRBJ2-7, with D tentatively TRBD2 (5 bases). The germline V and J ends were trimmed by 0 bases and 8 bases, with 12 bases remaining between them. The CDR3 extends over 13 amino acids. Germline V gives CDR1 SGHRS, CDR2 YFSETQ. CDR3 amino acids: CASSLAGFSKQYF. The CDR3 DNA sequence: TGCGCCAGCAGCTTGGCGGGGTTTAGCAAGCAGTACTTC.

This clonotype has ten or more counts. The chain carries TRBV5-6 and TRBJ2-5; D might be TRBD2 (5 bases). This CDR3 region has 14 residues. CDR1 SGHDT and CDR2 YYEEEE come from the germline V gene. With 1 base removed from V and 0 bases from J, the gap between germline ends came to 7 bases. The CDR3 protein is CASSLRGNQETQYF. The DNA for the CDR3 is TGTGCCAGCAGCTTGCGAGGGAACCAAGAGACCCAGTACTTC.

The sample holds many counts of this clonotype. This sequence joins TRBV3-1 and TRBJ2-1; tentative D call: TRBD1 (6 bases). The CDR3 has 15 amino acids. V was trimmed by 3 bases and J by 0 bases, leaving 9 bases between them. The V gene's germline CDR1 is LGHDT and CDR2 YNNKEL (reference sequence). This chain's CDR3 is CASSQRRGSYNEQFF. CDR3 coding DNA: TGTGCCAGCAGCCAGCGCAGGGGCTCCTACAATGAGCAGTTCTTC.

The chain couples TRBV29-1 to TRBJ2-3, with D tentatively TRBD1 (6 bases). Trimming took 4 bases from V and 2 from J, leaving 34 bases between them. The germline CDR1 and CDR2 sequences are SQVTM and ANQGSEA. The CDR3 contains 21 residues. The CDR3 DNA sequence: TGCAGCGTTGTCTCCCACAAGGGACAACCACCTCCACTCCCGATCACAGATACGCAGTATTTT. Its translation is CSVVSHKGQPPPLPITDTQYF.

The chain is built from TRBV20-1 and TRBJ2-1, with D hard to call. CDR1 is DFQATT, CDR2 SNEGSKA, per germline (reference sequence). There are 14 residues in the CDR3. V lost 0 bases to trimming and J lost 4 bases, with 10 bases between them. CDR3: CSAREISLYNEQFF. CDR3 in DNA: TGCAGTGCTAGAGAGATATCCCTTTACAATGAGCAGTTCTTC.

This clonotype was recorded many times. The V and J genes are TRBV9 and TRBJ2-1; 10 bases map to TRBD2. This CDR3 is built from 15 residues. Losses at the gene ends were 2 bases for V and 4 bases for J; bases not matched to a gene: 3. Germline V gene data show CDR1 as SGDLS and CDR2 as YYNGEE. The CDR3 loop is CASSVDSGGYNEQFF. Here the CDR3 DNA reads TGTGCCAGCAGCGTCGATAGCGGGGGGTACAATGAGCAGTTCTTC.

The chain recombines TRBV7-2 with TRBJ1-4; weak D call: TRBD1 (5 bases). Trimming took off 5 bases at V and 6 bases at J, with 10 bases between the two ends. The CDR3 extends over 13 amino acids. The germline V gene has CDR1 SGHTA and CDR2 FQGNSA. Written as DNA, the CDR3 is TGTGCCAGCAGCCTCTCCAGGGATGAAAAACTGTTTTTT. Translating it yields CASSLSRDEKLFF.

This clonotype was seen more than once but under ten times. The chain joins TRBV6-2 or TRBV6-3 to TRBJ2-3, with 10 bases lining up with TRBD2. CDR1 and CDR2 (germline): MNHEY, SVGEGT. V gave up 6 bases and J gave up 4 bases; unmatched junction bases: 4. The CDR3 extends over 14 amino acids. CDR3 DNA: TGTGCCAGCAGGGCTAGCGGGAGCGCAGATACGCAGTATTTT. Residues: CASRASGSADTQYF.

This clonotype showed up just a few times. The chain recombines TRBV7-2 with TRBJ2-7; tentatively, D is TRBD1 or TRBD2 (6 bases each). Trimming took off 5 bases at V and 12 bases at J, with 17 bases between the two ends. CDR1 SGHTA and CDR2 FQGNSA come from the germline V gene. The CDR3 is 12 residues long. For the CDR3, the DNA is TGTGCCAGCAGCCAATACCTAGGGGGGTTGTACTTC. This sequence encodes CASSQYLGGLYF.

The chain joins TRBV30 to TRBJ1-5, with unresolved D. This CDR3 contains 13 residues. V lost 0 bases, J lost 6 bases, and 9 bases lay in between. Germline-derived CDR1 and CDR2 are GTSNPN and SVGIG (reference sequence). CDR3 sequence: CAWSVRLGQPQHF. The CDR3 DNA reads TGTGCCTGGAGTGTACGTTTGGGTCAGCCCCAGCATTTT.

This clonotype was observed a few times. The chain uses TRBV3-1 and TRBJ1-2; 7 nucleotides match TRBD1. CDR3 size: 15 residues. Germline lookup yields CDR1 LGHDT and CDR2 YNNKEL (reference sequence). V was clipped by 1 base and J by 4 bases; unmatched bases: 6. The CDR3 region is CASSQAATGSYGYTF. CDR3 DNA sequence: TGTGCCAGCAGCCAAGCAGCGACAGGGTCCTATGGCTACACCTTC.

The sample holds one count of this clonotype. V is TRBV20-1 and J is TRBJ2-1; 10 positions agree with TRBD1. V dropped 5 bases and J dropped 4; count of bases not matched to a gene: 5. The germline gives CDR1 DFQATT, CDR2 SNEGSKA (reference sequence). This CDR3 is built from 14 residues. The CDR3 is CSAPTGGAYNEQFF. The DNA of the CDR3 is TGCAGTGCTCCGACAGGGGGCGCGTACAATGAGCAGTTCTTC.

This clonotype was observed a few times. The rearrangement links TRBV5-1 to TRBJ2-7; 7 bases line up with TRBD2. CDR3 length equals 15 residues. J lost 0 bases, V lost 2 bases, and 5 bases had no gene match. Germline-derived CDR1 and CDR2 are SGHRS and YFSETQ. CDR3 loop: CASSLTAGVSYEQYF. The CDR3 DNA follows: TGCGCCAGCAGCTTAACGGCGGGGGTCTCCTACGAGCAGTACTTC. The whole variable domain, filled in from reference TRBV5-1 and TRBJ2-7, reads KAGVTQTPRYLIKTRGQQVTLSCSPISGHRSVSWYQQTPGQGLQFLFEYFSETQRNKGNFPGRFSGRQFSNSRSEMNVSTLELGDSALYLCASSLTAGVSYEQYFGPGTRLTVT.

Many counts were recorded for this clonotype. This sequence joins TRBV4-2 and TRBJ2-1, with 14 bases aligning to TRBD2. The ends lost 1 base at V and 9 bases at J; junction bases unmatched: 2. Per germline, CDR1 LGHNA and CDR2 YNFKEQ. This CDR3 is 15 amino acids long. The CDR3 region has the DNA TGTGCCAGCAGCCAAGGGGGGACTAGCGGGAGTGAGCAGTTCTTC. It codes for CASSQGGTSGSEQFF.

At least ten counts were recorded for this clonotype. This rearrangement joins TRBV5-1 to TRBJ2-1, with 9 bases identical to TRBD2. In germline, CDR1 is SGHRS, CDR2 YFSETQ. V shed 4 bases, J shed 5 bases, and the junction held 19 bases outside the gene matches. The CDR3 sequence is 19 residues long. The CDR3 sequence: CASSQRGTLAGVGDNEQFF. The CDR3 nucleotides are TGCGCCAGCAGCCAGAGGGGAACTTTAGCGGGAGTGGGAGACAATGAGCAGTTCTTC.

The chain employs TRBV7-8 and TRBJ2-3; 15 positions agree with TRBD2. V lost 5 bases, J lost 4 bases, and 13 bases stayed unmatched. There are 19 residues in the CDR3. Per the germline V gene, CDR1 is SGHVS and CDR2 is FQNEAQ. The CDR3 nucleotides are TGTGCCAGCAGCCGCCGGACTAGCGGGGGGGCCGGTCTGGCAGATACGCAGTATTTT. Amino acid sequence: CASSRRTSGGAGLADTQYF.

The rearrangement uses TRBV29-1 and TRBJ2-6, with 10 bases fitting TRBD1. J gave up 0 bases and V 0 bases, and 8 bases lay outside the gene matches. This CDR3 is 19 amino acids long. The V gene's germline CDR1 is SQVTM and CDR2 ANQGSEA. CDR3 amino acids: CSVEEADRGYASGANVLTF. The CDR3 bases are TGCAGCGTTGAAGAGGCGGACAGGGGGTATGCCTCTGGGGCCAACGTCCTGACTTTC. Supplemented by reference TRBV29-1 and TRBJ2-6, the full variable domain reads SAVISQKPSRDICQRGTSLTIQCQVDSQVTMMFWYRQQPGQSLTLIATANQGSEATYESGFVIDKFPISRPNLTFSTLTVSNMSPEDSSIYLCSVEEADRGYASGANVLTFGAGSRLTVL.

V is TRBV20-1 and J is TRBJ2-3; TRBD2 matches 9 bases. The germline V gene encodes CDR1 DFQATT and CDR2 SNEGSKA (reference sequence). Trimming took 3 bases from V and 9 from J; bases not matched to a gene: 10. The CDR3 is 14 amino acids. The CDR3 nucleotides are TGCAGTGCTAGGGGTAGCGGGGGCGCGGGGACGCAGTATTTT. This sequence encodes CSARGSGGAGTQYF.

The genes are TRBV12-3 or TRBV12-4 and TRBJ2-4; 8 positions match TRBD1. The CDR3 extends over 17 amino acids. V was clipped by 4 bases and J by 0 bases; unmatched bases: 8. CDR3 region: CASSSNRDRLAKNIQYF. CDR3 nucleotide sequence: TGTGCCAGCAGTTCCAACCGGGACAGGCTAGCCAAAAACATTCAGTACTTC.

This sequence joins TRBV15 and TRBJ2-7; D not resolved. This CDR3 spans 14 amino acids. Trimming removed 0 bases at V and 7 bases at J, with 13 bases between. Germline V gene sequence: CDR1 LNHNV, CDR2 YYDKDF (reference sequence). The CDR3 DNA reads TGTGCCACCAGCAGAGATGGGTCCTACGGGGAGCAGTACTTC. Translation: CATSRDGSYGEQYF.

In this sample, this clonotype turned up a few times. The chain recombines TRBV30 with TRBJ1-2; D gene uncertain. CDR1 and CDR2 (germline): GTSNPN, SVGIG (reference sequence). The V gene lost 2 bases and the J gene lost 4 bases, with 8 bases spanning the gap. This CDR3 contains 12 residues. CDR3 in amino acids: CAWSPASYGYTF. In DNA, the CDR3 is TGTGCCTGGAGTCCTGCCAGCTATGGCTACACCTTC.

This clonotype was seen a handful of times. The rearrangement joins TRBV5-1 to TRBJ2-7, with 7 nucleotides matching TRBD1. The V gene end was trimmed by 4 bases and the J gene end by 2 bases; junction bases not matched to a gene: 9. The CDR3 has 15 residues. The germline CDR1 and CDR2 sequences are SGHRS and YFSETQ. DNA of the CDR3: TGCGCCAGCAGCGATAGACAGGGTCTAACCTACGAGCAGTACTTC. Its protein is CASSDRQGLTYEQYF. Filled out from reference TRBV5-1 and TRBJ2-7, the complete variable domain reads KAGVTQTPRYLIKTRGQQVTLSCSPISGHRSVSWYQQTPGQGLQFLFEYFSETQRNKGNFPGRFSGRQFSNSRSEMNVSTLELGDSALYLCASSDRQGLTYEQYFGPGTRLTVT.

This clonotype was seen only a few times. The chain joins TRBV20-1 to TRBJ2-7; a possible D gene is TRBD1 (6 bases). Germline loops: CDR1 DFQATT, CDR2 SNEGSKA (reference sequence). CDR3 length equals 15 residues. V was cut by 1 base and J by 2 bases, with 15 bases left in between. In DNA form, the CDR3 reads TGCAGTGCTAGAGCGGTGGACCGGGACACCTACGAGCAGTACTTC. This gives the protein CSARAVDRDTYEQYF.

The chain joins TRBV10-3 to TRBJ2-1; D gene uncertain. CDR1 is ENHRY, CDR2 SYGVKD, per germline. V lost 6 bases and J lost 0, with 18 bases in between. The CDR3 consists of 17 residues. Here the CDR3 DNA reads TGTGCCATCAGCGAGGTGTTCTACCCCGGCTCCTACAATGAGCAGTTCTTC. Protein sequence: CAISEVFYPGSYNEQFF.

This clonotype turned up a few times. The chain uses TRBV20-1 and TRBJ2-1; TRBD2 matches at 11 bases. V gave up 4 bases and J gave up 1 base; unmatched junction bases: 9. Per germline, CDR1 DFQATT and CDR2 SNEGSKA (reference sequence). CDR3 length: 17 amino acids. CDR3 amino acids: CSATNPLAGASYNEQFF. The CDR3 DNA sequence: TGCAGTGCTACTAACCCACTAGCGGGAGCATCCTACAATGAGCAGTTCTTC.

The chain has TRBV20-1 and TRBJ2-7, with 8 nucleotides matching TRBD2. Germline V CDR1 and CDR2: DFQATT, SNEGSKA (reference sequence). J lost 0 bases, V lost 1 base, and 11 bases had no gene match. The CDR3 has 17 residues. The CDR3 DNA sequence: TGCAGTGCTAGAGGAATCGTTAGCGGGATCAGCTCCTACGAGCAGTACTTC. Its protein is CSARGIVSGISSYEQYF.

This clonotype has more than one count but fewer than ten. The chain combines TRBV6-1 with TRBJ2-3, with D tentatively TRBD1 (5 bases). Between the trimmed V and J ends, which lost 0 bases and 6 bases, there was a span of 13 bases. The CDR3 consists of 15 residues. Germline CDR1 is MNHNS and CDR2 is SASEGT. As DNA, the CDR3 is TGTGCCAGCAGTGAAGCGGCCAGGGCATTCGATACGCAGTATTTT. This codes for CASSEAARAFDTQYF.